This is a list of T cell receptor beta chains from one sample in a study of T cell repertoires in cytomegalovirus infection. MiXCR, run by TCRdb on the reads, gives a single entry per CDR3 protein. The sample holds 490,000 or so distinct CDR3 sequences, about 11% seen once. Sequencing used PBMCs. All receptors derive from a human donor in good health (CMV status not recorded). Some clones in this sample may be carry-over from other donors' samples. Each CDR3 is given with its conserved first and last residue. Each record gives: J gene, V gene, D gene, clone size, CDR3 DNA, CDR3 protein. A D gene is named only where the DNA matches it firmly. The listing skips clone size in some rows; elsewhere it reads once, few, many or a size class.

>TRBJ1-1|TRBV29-1|TRBD1|-
TGCAGCGTTGAAGGCAGGGGGCGGGAAGCTTTCTTT
CSVEGRGREAFF
>TRBJ2-7|TRBV2|-|-
TGTGCCATCACCGAGCCCGACTCCGCGAGCTCCTACGAGCAGTACTTC
CAITEPDSASSYEQYF
>TRBJ2-3|TRBV9|TRBD2|many
TGTGCCAGCAGCGCGGATTATAGCGGGAGTATAGGCACAGATACGCAGTATTTT
CASSADYSGSIGTDTQYF
>TRBJ1-2|TRBV2|-|many
TGTGCCAGCAGTGAGCGGAAACGCTACACCTTC
CASSERKRYTF
>TRBJ1-1|TRBV4-1|-|few
TGCGCCAGCAGCCAAGTTGCACGGGACACTGAAGCTTTCTTT
CASSQVARDTEAFF
>TRBJ2-6|TRBV25-1|-|many
TGTGCCAGCAACTTGGGGTTTGGGGCCAACGTCCTGACTTTC
CASNLGFGANVLTF
>TRBJ2-3|TRBV5-1|-|many
TGCGCCAGCAGCTTGGCCGGGGTTGGTAGCACAGATACGCAGTATTTT
CASSLAGVGSTDTQYF
>TRBJ1-1|TRBV3-1|-|-
TGTGCCAGCAGCCGGCGAAAGGAAGCTTTCTTT
CASSRRKEAFF
>TRBJ2-1|TRBV7-2|TRBD2|many
TGTGCCAGCAGCCCTTGGACTAGCGGCAATGAGCAGTTCTTC
CASSPWTSGNEQFF
>TRBJ2-3|TRBV4-1|-|many
TGCGCCAGCAGCCAAGCCAGGGTCTATACGCAGTATTTT
CASSQARVYTQYF
>TRBJ1-5|TRBV12-3/TRBV12-4|TRBD1|many
TGTGCCAGCAGTTCAACTACAGGGGGCAATCAGCCCCAGCATTTT
CASSSTTGGNQPQHF
>TRBJ1-1|TRBV20-1|-|few
TGCAGTGCTAGAGTGCGAGGACAGTTGAACACTGAAGCTTTCTTT
CSARVRGQLNTEAFF
>TRBJ2-5|TRBV3-1|TRBD2|-
TGTGCCAGCAGCCAAGTCGGGACTAGCGGGAGATTGACGGAGACCCAGTACTTC
CASSQVGTSGRLTETQYF
>TRBJ1-2|TRBV6-5|-|many
TGTGCCAGTCGACGGGGCAGCTATGGCTACACCTTC
CASRRGSYGYTF
>TRBJ1-1|TRBV6-2/TRBV6-3|-|few
TGTGCCAGCAGTTTCCTCCGCAAGGGAGAAGCTTTCTTT
CASSFLRKGEAFF
>TRBJ2-7|TRBV2|TRBD1|few
TGTGCCAGGGGACAGACCCAGGCCGGCGAGCAGTACTTC
CARGQTQAGEQYF
>TRBJ2-1|TRBV12-3/TRBV12-4|TRBD2|many
TGTGCCAGCAGCTGGGGGACTAGCGAGAACAATGAGCAGTTCTTC
CASSWGTSENNEQFF
>TRBJ2-1|TRBV5-5|-|-
TGTGCCAGCAGCACCTGGACAGCCGATGAGCAGTTCTTC
CASSTWTADEQFF
>TRBJ1-2|TRBV29-1|-|few
TGCAGCGTTGAAGCGGGGGGGATGTATGGCTACACCTTC
CSVEAGGMYGYTF
>TRBJ1-5|TRBV12-3/TRBV12-4|TRBD1|many
TGTGCCAGCACCACCGGGACAGGGAATTGGGGCAATCAGCCCCAGCATTTT
CASTTGTGNWGNQPQHF
>TRBJ2-7|TRBV12-3/TRBV12-4|-|many
TGTGCCAGCAGTTTTGTAAAGGTAGAGCAGTACTTC
CASSFVKVEQYF
>TRBJ2-1|TRBV12-3/TRBV12-4|-|many
TGTGCCAGCAACTCCGGCCGGGGGGCGGATGAGCAGTTCTTC
CASNSGRGADEQFF
>TRBJ1-1|TRBV7-9|-|-
TGTGCCAACAGCGTAGTACAGGGTCACACTGAAGCTTTCTTT
CANSVVQGHTEAFF
>TRBJ1-3|TRBV6-6|-|many
TGTGCCAGCACCTCACAAGGGGGGGTTGAAAACACCATATATTTT
CASTSQGGVENTIYF
>TRBJ1-5|TRBV28|-|few
TGTGCCAGCAGAGGGCATATCCACAATCAGCCCCAGCATTTT
CASRGHIHNQPQHF
>TRBJ2-4|TRBV7-2|-|many
TGTGCCAGCAGCTTAGGGGGCAGGGCCAAAAACATTCAGTACTTC
CASSLGGRAKNIQYF
>TRBJ2-7|TRBV29-1|TRBD1|many
TGCAGCGTGGGGGACAGGGGAAGAACCGAGCAGTACTTC
CSVGDRGRTEQYF
>TRBJ1-5|TRBV12-3/TRBV12-4|-|many
TGTGCCAGCAGGACCTTGGATTCGGGTCAGCCCCAGCATTTT
CASRTLDSGQPQHF
>TRBJ1-4|TRBV4-2|-|-
TGTGCCAGCAGCCAAGATCGGGGGCTTAGTGAAAAACTGTTTTTT
CASSQDRGLSEKLFF
>TRBJ2-3|TRBV12-3/TRBV12-4|-|few
TGTGCCAGCAGTTCAGGGTCGGATCCGAGCACAGATACGCAGTATTTT
CASSSGSDPSTDTQYF
>TRBJ1-4|TRBV7-9|-|many
TGTGCCAGTGAGCTCCCCAGCCGAAATGAAAAACTGTTTTTT
CASELPSRNEKLFF
>TRBJ2-7|TRBV12-3/TRBV12-4|TRBD1|many
TGTGCCAGCAGCCCCTCGGGACAGGGGGTTTTGTTGAGCGAGCAGTACTTC
CASSPSGQGVLLSEQYF
>TRBJ1-1|TRBV7-9|-|many
TGTGCCAGCAGCCCCCCCGGGATCTCGGCTTTCTTT
CASSPPGISAFF